This TCR beta chain was identified in a study of control samples from healthy donors and cancer patients. Germline V CDR1 and CDR2: SGHTA, FQGTGA. The ends were cut back, 2 bases at V and 4 bases at J, with 12 bases in the middle. This CDR3 is built from 15 residues. The table came from immunoSEQ multiplex PCR; TCRdb's copy has only in-frame clones and leaves some out. Of 65,000 to 95,000 clones in the sample, around 91% were seen once. Sequencing was performed on blood. This rearrangement joins TRBV7-3 to TRBJ2-1; D is unclear. The TCR sequence derives from a man aged 45 to 65 in good health. CDR3 sequence reads: CASSLFGREYNEQFF. The CDR3 region has the DNA TGTGCCAGCAGCTTATTTGGCAGAGAATACAATGAGCAGTTCTTC. Full variable domain (remainder filled in from reference TRBV7-3 and TRBJ2-1): GAGVSQTPSNKVTEKGKYVELRCDPISGHTALYWYRQSLGQGPEFLIYFQGTGAADDSGLPNDRFFAVRPEGSVSTLKIQRTERGDSAVYLCASSLFGREYNEQFFGPGTRLTVL.